Presented here are 20 T cell receptor beta chains from one specimen sequenced in a study of CD8 T cells in ankylosing spondylitis. Study-level points and caveats: Ankylosing spondylitis blood seemed to carry a telltale TCR beta motif made of under ten highly homologous variants.

TCRdb re-derived calls from the 5' RACE reads in MiXCR, one entry per CDR3 protein. The sample carries about 440,000 distinct CDR3 sequences, about 15% recorded once. Antigen specificity for these receptors is unknown. Specimen: blood, either unsorted or a sorted T cell fraction (not recorded which). These receptors came from a male donor with ankylosing spondylitis.

In this sample, this clonotype turned up many times. The V and J genes are TRBV12-3 or TRBV12-4 and TRBJ1-6; weak D call: TRBD1 (6 bases). This CDR3 comprises 14 residues. V lost 7 bases, J lost 9 bases, and 16 bases lay in between. CDR3 in amino acids: CASTGGGDGSPLHF. The CDR3 DNA is TGTGCCAGCACCGGAGGGGGGGACGGTTCACCCCTCCACTTT.

This clonotype was detected a few times. The chain recombines TRBV20-1 with TRBJ1-3; D not resolved. Germline CDR1 is DFQATT and CDR2 is SNEGSKA (reference sequence). Trimming removed 3 bases at V and 0 bases at J, with 9 bases between. The CDR3 runs 14 residues. The CDR3 region is CSASAHGSGNTIYF. DNA for the CDR3: TGCAGTGCTAGTGCTCACGGCTCTGGAAACACCATATATTTT.

In this sample, this clonotype turned up a few times. The rearrangement joins TRBV3-1 to TRBJ2-1, with D maybe TRBD1 (6 bases). The V end lost 4 bases, the J end lost 3 bases, and 16 bases lay between the germline ends. This CDR3 is built from 16 residues. CDR1 is LGHDT, CDR2 YNNKEL, per germline (reference sequence). The chain's CDR3 is CASSPGTPWGYNEQFF. CDR3 DNA sequence: TGTGCCAGCAGCCCAGGGACACCTTGGGGCTACAATGAGCAGTTCTTC.

This clonotype was picked up a small number of times. This chain joins TRBV12-3 or TRBV12-4 and TRBJ2-1; unclear D gene. The CDR3 runs to 12 residues. The germline V and J ends were trimmed by 4 bases and 5 bases, with 6 bases remaining between them. The CDR3 region has the DNA TGTGCCAGCAGTTGGGGAAACAATGAGCAGTTCTTC. This sequence encodes CASSWGNNEQFF.

V is TRBV6-5 and J is TRBJ1-1; D unresolved. CDR3 size: 14 residues. The germline gives CDR1 MNHEY, CDR2 SVGAGI. The V and J ends lost 3 bases and 0 bases respectively, with 8 bases between them. The CDR3: CASSYSGLNTEAFF. The CDR3 region has the DNA TGTGCCAGCAGTTATTCCGGATTGAACACTGAAGCTTTCTTT.

This clonotype has a handful of counts. V usage is TRBV7-7 and J usage is TRBJ2-5; 8 nucleotides line up with TRBD2. Trimming at V came to 2 bases and at J to 5 bases, leaving 4 bases not matched to a gene. There are 14 residues in the CDR3. In germline, CDR1 is SSHAT, CDR2 FNYEAQ (reference sequence). CDR3 region: CASSLSPSGETQYF. In DNA, the CDR3 is TGTGCCAGCAGCTTAAGTCCTAGCGGGGAGACCCAGTACTTC.

The chain is built from TRBV5-1 and TRBJ2-1; D might be TRBD1 (6 bases). CDR1 and CDR2 from the germline V gene are SGHRS and YFSETQ. The CDR3 sequence is 14 residues long. V was trimmed by 0 bases and J by 7 bases, leaving 11 bases between them. CDR3 loop: CASSLADRRNEQFF. The CDR3 DNA is TGCGCCAGCAGCTTGGCCGACAGGCGAAATGAGCAGTTCTTC.

The chain couples TRBV5-1 to TRBJ1-4, with 7 positions matching TRBD1. Unmatched junction bases numbered 2, after V lost 0 bases and J lost 0 bases. The germline V gene encodes CDR1 SGHRS and CDR2 YFSETQ. CDR3 length equals 16 residues. This chain's CDR3 is CASSLVGTATNEKLFF. CDR3 DNA: TGCGCCAGCAGCTTGGTTGGGACAGCAACTAATGAAAAACTGTTTTTT.

This clonotype was detected only a few times. The V and J genes are TRBV7-9 and TRBJ2-1; D not certain. V gave up 5 bases and J gave up 2 bases, with 13 bases separating them. The CDR3 sequence is 15 residues long. Germline V gives CDR1 SEHNR, CDR2 FQNEAQ (reference sequence). CDR3 sequence: CASSLYRAPYNEQFF. CDR3 bases: TGTGCCAGCAGCCTTTATAGGGCTCCCTACAATGAGCAGTTCTTC. The full variable domain, in which reference TRBV7-9 and TRBJ2-1 provide the parts outside the CDR3, is DTGVSQNPRHKITKRGQNVTFRCDPISEHNRLYWYRQTLGQGPEFLTYFQNEAQLEKSRLLSDRFSAERPKGSFSTLEIQRTEQGDSAMYLCASSLYRAPYNEQFFGPGTRLTVL.

This clonotype was seen more than once but under ten times. V and J are TRBV3-1 and TRBJ1-6; no definite D call. The CDR3 loop spans 16 amino acids. Germline-derived CDR1 and CDR2 are LGHDT and YNNKEL (reference sequence). Trimming took off 4 bases at V and 7 bases at J, with 17 bases between the two ends. In DNA form, the CDR3 reads TGTGCCAGCAGCCCAATAGGAGAACTTAACAATTCACCCCTCCACTTT. Amino acid sequence: CASSPIGELNNSPLHF. The full variable domain, its missing parts supplied by reference TRBV3-1 and TRBJ1-6, is DTAVSQTPKYLVTQMGNDKSIKCEQNLGHDTMYWYKQDSKKFLKIMFSYNNKELIINETVPNRFSPKSPDKAHLNLHINSLELGDSAVYFCASSPIGELNNSPLHFGNGTRLTVT.

J is TRBJ2-7 and V is TRBV18, with TRBD1 identical over 8 bases. The CDR3 has 13 residues. Looked up from germline, CDR1 is KGHSH and CDR2 is LQKENI. V gave up 6 bases and J gave up 3 bases; unmatched junction bases: 4. CDR3 protein: CASSSQGGYEQYF. The CDR3, as DNA: TGTGCCAGCTCCTCACAGGGGGGCTACGAGCAGTACTTC.

This clonotype was recorded a few times. This chain uses TRBV18 with TRBJ2-5, with D unresolved. The CDR3 contains 13 residues. The V and J ends lost 2 bases and 3 bases respectively, with 7 bases between them. Looked up from germline, CDR1 is KGHSH and CDR2 is LQKENI. The CDR3: CASSPVREETQYF. CDR3 DNA sequence: TGTGCCAGCTCACCAGTTCGGGAAGAGACCCAGTACTTC.

This chain connects TRBV29-1 to TRBJ1-1; D not certain. This CDR3 has 12 amino acids. CDR1 is SQVTM, CDR2 ANQGSEA, per germline. The germline V and J ends were trimmed by 5 bases and 4 bases, with 11 bases remaining between them. The CDR3 loop reads CSVFEDSTEAFF. The CDR3 DNA reads TGCAGCGTTTTTGAGGATTCCACTGAAGCTTTCTTT.

The chain uses TRBV7-8 and TRBJ2-2, with a weak D call TRBD2 (6 bases). The V end lost 3 bases, the J end lost 6 bases, and 14 bases lay between the germline ends. Germline-derived CDR1 and CDR2 are SGHVS and FQNEAQ. The length of the CDR3 is 15 residues. CDR3 sequence reads: CASSFRQGGAGELFF. CDR3 in DNA: TGTGCCAGCAGCTTTCGGCAGGGCGGGGCCGGGGAGCTGTTTTTT.

The rearrangement links TRBV6-5 to TRBJ1-2; tentatively, D is TRBD1 (5 bases). V was shortened by 2 bases and J by 0 bases, with 10 bases between the two germline ends. The CDR3 has 15 residues. CDR1 and CDR2 (germline): MNHEY, SVGAGI. CDR3 bases: TGTGCCAGCAGTTACGGGGGGATGACTAACTATGGCTACACCTTC. Residues: CASSYGGMTNYGYTF.

A few counts support this clonotype. V and J are TRBV5-5 and TRBJ1-2, with D unresolved. V was shortened by 1 base and J by 6 bases, with 7 bases between the two germline ends. The germline gives CDR1 SGHKS, CDR2 YYEKEE (reference sequence). The CDR3 has 12 residues. CDR3 coding DNA: TGTGCCAGCAGCTTGTGGGTCAATGGCTACACCTTC. Protein sequence: CASSLWVNGYTF.

This clonotype was detected only a few times. As DNA, the CDR3 is TGCAGCGTTGGGACCCAGAGCCGAGCTTTCTTT. Its protein is CSVGTQSRAFF. J is TRBJ1-1 and V is TRBV29-1; no reliable D call. The length of the CDR3 is 11 residues. V lost 4 bases and J 10 bases, leaving 13 bases between the germline ends. Germline V gene data show CDR1 as SQVTM and CDR2 as ANQGSEA. The whole variable domain, remainder taken from reference TRBV29-1 and TRBJ1-1, is SAVISQKPSRDICQRGTSLTIQCQVDSQVTMMFWYRQQPGQSLTLIATANQGSEATYESGFVIDKFPISRPNLTFSTLTVSNMSPEDSSIYLCSVGTQSRAFFGQGTRLTVV.

The table lists this clonotype with a few counts. The V and J genes are TRBV6-2 or TRBV6-3 and TRBJ2-1; D call uncertain. Trimming left V 4 bases short and J 0 bases short, with 13 bases between. The CDR3 is 16 residues long. Germline CDR1 reads MNHEY; CDR2 reads SVGEGT. The CDR3 loop reads CASSSYDWSSYNEQFF. DNA of the CDR3: TGTGCCAGCAGTTCGTATGACTGGAGCTCCTACAATGAGCAGTTCTTC.

The J gene is TRBJ1-4, the V gene TRBV3-1; TRBD1 is a possible D gene (5 bases). CDR1 and CDR2 (germline): LGHDT, YNNKEL (reference sequence). Trimming removed 1 base at V and 7 bases at J, with 13 bases between. The CDR3 runs 15 residues. As DNA, the CDR3 is TGTGCCAGCAGCCAAGCAGAAGGGGTCAGTGAAAAACTGTTTTTT. This codes for CASSQAEGVSEKLFF.

This clonotype was picked up many times. The J gene is TRBJ2-2, the V gene TRBV3-1; D is unclear. The CDR3 has 14 amino acids. V lost 6 bases, J lost 1 base, and 9 bases lay in between. CDR1 is LGHDT and CDR2 is YNNKEL in the germline V gene (reference sequence). CDR3 protein: CASRQTGNTGELFF. CDR3 sequence (DNA): TGTGCCAGCAGGCAGACGGGGAACACCGGGGAGCTGTTTTTT.